This T cell receptor (delta chain) was recorded in a study of gamma-delta T cells after stem cell transplantation (dated by TCRdb to 2016 to 2017). The protocol used for the library was RT-PCR. The sequencer was an Illumina MiSeq. With CATT, TCRdb called clones again from the public reads; duplicate DNA rows were later joined. The sample table shows approximately 1,500 delta-chain clones, and approximately 4.8% are seen once. The leading ten clones occupy around 13% of the sample. The germline V gene sets CDR1 to GEAIGNYY and CDR2 to EKD. The CDR3 numbers 16 residues from cysteine through phenylalanine. Here the CDR3 DNA is all that survives: 48 bases in frame from base 1. Trimmed from V: 9 bases; trimmed from J: 5 bases; junction bases lacking a gene match: 15. For this clone: Its cognate antigen has yet to be identified. The protein given by TCRdb reflects a much larger clone and differs at residue 3 from this DNA's translation, likely from a read error; the protein shown is the DNA's translation.

This clonotype was obtained from a human donor. It is not recorded whose cells these are; they may come from a transplant donor. The sequence is built from TRDV2 and TRDJ1; TRDD3 matches 12 bases in the middle. The sequenced material came from gamma-delta T cells. The CDR3 in this case is CARKILGDTDIDKLIF. The DNA reads as follows: TGTGCCCGTAAAATACTGGGGGATACCGACATAGATAAACTCATCTTT.